This T cell receptor (beta chain) was documented in a study of cytomegalovirus exposure and HLA in healthy donors. Vbeta (60) and Jbeta (13) primers were used in the PCR. Some clones are missing from TCRdb's copy, which holds only in-frame ones; the method was immunoSEQ multiplex PCR. The top ten hold 1.8% of the sample, which has some 140,000 clones, approximately 80% seen once. Healthy donors of bone marrow made up the group. From germline, CDR1 is SGHRS and CDR2 YFSETQ. V gave up 0 bases and J gave up 2 bases; unmatched junction bases: 1. This CDR3 contains 16 residues. The sample comprised PBMCs. The TCR originated in a female donor in good health and CMV-seropositive. J is TRBJ2-3 and V is TRBV5-1; 12 nucleotides line up with TRBD2. This chain's CDR3 is CASSLGTSGDTDTQYF. The CDR3 DNA follows: TGCGCCAGCAGCTTGGGGACTAGCGGGGACACAGATACGCAGTATTTT.